What follows is one TCR beta chain and its context. Its antigen is currently unknown. Amplification by 5'RACE using constant-segment primers produced TCR alpha and TCR beta cDNA libraries that carried sample barcodes and UMIs. TCRdb independently ran MiXCR on the 5' RACE reads; one entry per CDR3 protein. The sample carries 75,000 to 90,000 distinct CDR3 sequences, roughly 14% recorded once. The data were obtained in a study of T-cell memory formation after mild COVID-19. Study context: Largely donor-specific sequence clusters came from a couple of donors.

Study results and limitations: CD4/CD8 balance characterized clones contracting day 15 to 85, and CD4+ skew characterized later expanders.

With 11 bases clipped from V and 1 base from J, the junction kept 4 bases outside the gene matches. The CDR3 spans 13 residues. CDR1 ENHRY and CDR2 SYGVKD come from the germline V gene. The source material was PBMCs or a T cell subset sorted from them (not recorded which). The chain links TRBV10-3 to TRBJ2-1; 8 positions match TRBD1. This TCR came from an adult woman who had mild COVID-19 (a few samples of this study predate the infection). Cell type and time point are not known. CDR3 coding DNA: TGTGCCTCGAGACAGGGGTCCTACAATGAGCAGTTCTTC. It yields the protein CASRQGSYNEQFF.